This T cell receptor (beta chain) was identified in a study of T cells in Graves' hyperthyroidism and ophthalmopathy. Overall study: Initial diagnosis, before any treatment, was when peripheral blood was collected.

This clonotype was observed at least ten times. Its antigen is not known. Regarding the study as a whole: With a median lead of around 6.7 months before onset, the model predicted ophthalmopathy. The authors' 13 V-J model separated ophthalmopathy from stable hyperthyroidism.

An approximately 9.8 ml volume of fresh peripheral blood provided the PBMCs. V lost 1 base and J lost 0, with 13 bases in between. The CDR3 sequence is 17 residues long. It was RNA transcripts that yielded the amplified TCR beta CDR3 regions. The HTBI set primed first-round TCR CDR3 RT-PCR. From the multiplex PCR reads, TCRdb called clonotypes with MiXCR, one entry per CDR3 protein. The sample has about 350,000 distinct CDR3 sequences; 18% are singletons. The sequence was collected from a woman in her 40s with Graves' ophthalmopathy. The chain recombines TRBV12-3 or TRBV12-4 with TRBJ1-3; D is undetermined. Sequencing was done on a sample of blood. CDR3 nucleotides: TGTGCCAGCAGTTTAGTTGGAGGGTGGCGCTCTGGAAACACCATATATTTT. This gives the protein CASSLVGGWRSGNTIYF.